The 29 T cell receptor beta chains in this list originate from one sample, sequenced in a study of OX40 agonist ivuxolimab in advanced cancers. Sequencing used immunoSEQ multiplex PCR; TCRdb keeps in-frame clones, though not all of them. The sample records 70,000 to 95,000 clones, roughly 84% being singletons. Sequencing was performed on CD4+ or CD8+ T cells sorted from blood, taken in a trial of the OX40 agonist ivuxolimab. These receptors all stem from an adult with an advanced solid tumor such as melanoma, head and neck, liver or kidney cancer.

This rearrangement joins TRBV6-5 to TRBJ2-3; D may be TRBD2 (6 bases). Germline V gene data show CDR1 as MNHEY and CDR2 as SVGAGI. This CDR3 is built from 12 residues. With 6 bases removed from V and 5 bases from J, the gap between germline ends came to 9 bases. This CDR3 reads CASRTGVDTQYF. CDR3 nucleotides: TGTGCCAGCAGGACGGGAGTAGATACGCAGTATTTT.

The V call is TRBV27, the J call TRBJ1-4; no reliable D call. Germline V lookup: CDR1 MNHEY, CDR2 SMNVEV (reference sequence). The CDR3 covers 13 residues. The V end lost 6 bases, the J end lost 7 bases, and 12 bases lay between the germline ends. CDR3 bases: TGTGCCAGCAGAAGACGGAACCTTGAAAAACTGTTTTTT. Its protein is CASRRRNLEKLFF.

The chain uses TRBV28 and TRBJ1-1; D not certain. Per the germline V gene, CDR1 is MDHEN and CDR2 is SYDVKM. V lost 8 bases and J lost 5, with 6 bases in between. The CDR3 contains 10 residues. The CDR3 region has the DNA TGTGCCAGCGTTGAAACTGAAGCTTTCTTT. This encodes CASVETEAFF.

This rearrangement joins TRBV5-4 to TRBJ2-7, with D perhaps being TRBD1 or TRBD2 (5 bases each). Trimming removed 4 bases from V and 2 bases from J, with 16 bases in between. The CDR3 has 15 residues. Germline values: CDR1 SGHNT, CDR2 YYREEE (reference sequence). CDR3: CASSPAGPGAYEQYF. As DNA, the CDR3 is TGTGCCAGCAGCCCGGCAGGGCCCGGGGCCTACGAGCAGTACTTC. The full variable domain, its missing parts supplied by reference TRBV5-4 and TRBJ2-7, is ETGVTQSPTHLIKTRGQQVTLRCSSQSGHNTVSWYQQALGQGPQFIFQYYREEENGRGNFPPRFSGLQFPNYSSELNVNALELDDSALYLCASSPAGPGAYEQYFGPGTRLTVT.

The chain has TRBV9 and TRBJ1-4; D is perhaps TRBD1 (6 bases). Trimming left V 4 bases short and J 7 bases short, with 17 bases between. The V gene's germline CDR1 is SGDLS and CDR2 YYNGEE. The CDR3 sequence is 15 residues long. The CDR3, as DNA: TGTGCCAGCAGCACACACCCAGGGGTTGGTGAAAAACTGTTTTTT. Translated: CASSTHPGVGEKLFF.

This chain joins TRBV11-2 and TRBJ2-5, with 11 bases fitting TRBD1. The J segment lost 5 bases and the V segment lost 8 bases, leaving 4 bases of the junction unmatched. CDR1 SGHAT and CDR2 FQNNGV come from the germline V gene. CDR3 length: 13 residues. This CDR3 reads CASGQGARETQYF. CDR3 in DNA: TGTGCCAGCGGACAGGGGGCGCGGGAGACCCAGTACTTC.

The J gene is TRBJ2-7, the V gene TRBV2, with D perhaps matching TRBD1 (5 bases). V was shortened by 7 bases and J by 3 bases, with 7 bases between the two germline ends. CDR3 size: 11 residues. CDR1 and CDR2 (germline): SNHLY, FYNNEI. In DNA, the CDR3 is TGTGCCAGCAAAGACAGCTACGAGCAGTACTTC. It is translated as CASKDSYEQYF.

This clone was found once. This chain joins TRBV5-6 and TRBJ2-3; TRBD2 is a possible D gene (5 bases). V lost 0 bases and J 6 bases, leaving 5 bases between the germline ends. The CDR3 contains 12 residues. In germline, CDR1 is SGHDT, CDR2 YYEEEE. In DNA form, the CDR3 reads TGTGCCAGCAGCTTGGGAGGGGATACGCAGTATTTT. Protein: CASSLGGDTQYF.

The V and J genes are TRBV27 and TRBJ2-3; the D call may be TRBD1 or TRBD2 (6 bases each). Trimming removed 6 bases from V and 2 bases from J, with 15 bases in between. The CDR3 length is 15 residues. Germline assignment: CDR1 MNHEY and CDR2 SMNVEV (reference sequence). Here the CDR3 reads CASRPTGAITDTQYF. As DNA, the CDR3 is TGTGCCAGCAGACCGACGGGGGCGATCACAGATACGCAGTATTTT.

This clone was detected only once. This rearrangement joins TRBV28 to TRBJ1-4, with 7 bases that match TRBD1. Germline V gene lookup returns CDR1 MDHEN and CDR2 SYDVKM. The CDR3 sequence is 20 residues long. Trimming took 4 bases from V and 0 from J; bases not matched to a gene: 17. The CDR3 loop reads CASSYIRQGFLFATNEKLFF. CDR3 bases: TGTGCCAGCAGTTACATTCGACAGGGATTCCTTTTTGCAACTAATGAAAAACTGTTTTTT.

The chain employs TRBV11-3 and TRBJ2-5; 9 nucleotides line up with TRBD2. With V trimmed by 5 bases and J by 3 bases, 4 bases remained unmatched. The CDR3 extends over 14 amino acids. The germline gives CDR1 SGHNT, CDR2 YENEEA. CDR3 in amino acids: CASSNSGSKETQYF. The CDR3, as DNA: TGTGCCAGCAGCAATAGCGGGAGTAAAGAGACCCAGTACTTC.

The J gene is TRBJ1-2, the V gene TRBV5-1; 7 bases are shared with TRBD1. Trimming at V came to 3 bases and at J to 5 bases, leaving 13 bases not matched to a gene. The CDR3 has 16 residues. Germline V gene sequence: CDR1 SGHRS, CDR2 YFSETQ. In DNA, the CDR3 is TGCGCCAGCAGCTGGGACAGCGCATTAGACCCATATGGCTACACCTTC. Amino acid sequence: CASSWDSALDPYGYTF.

The chain carries TRBV10-1 and TRBJ2-5; D not resolved. CDR1 is WNHNN and CDR2 is SYGVQD in the germline V gene (reference sequence). CDR3 size: 14 residues. Trimming left V 2 bases short and J 5 bases short, with 12 bases between. The CDR3: CASSERVLPETQYF. As DNA, the CDR3 is TGCGCCAGCAGTGAGCGGGTCCTTCCCGAGACCCAGTACTTC.

This chain joins TRBV10-1 and TRBJ2-7, with D perhaps matching TRBD1 (5 bases). This CDR3 has 14 amino acids. Germline CDR1 reads WNHNN; CDR2 reads SYGVQD (reference sequence). V dropped 8 bases and J dropped 5 bases, with 19 bases sitting between them. The CDR3 sequence is CASADPNKGNEQYF. The CDR3 bases are TGCGCCAGCGCGGACCCAAACAAGGGGAACGAGCAGTACTTC.

The rearrangement joins TRBV28 to TRBJ1-5; the D gene is possibly TRBD1 (5 bases). The ends were cut back, 11 bases at V and 4 bases at J, with 12 bases in the middle. This CDR3 is built from 12 residues. Germline V gene sequence: CDR1 MDHEN, CDR2 SYDVKM. The CDR3 region has the DNA TGTGCCGTTCAGGGTGTAAATCAGCCCCAGCATTTT. Translated: CAVQGVNQPQHF.

The chain links TRBV5-5 to TRBJ2-2, with 7 positions matching TRBD1. The ends lost 1 base at V and 2 bases at J; junction bases unmatched: 14. The V gene's germline CDR1 is SGHKS and CDR2 YYEKEE (reference sequence). This CDR3 has 19 amino acids. The CDR3 nucleotides read TGTGCCAGCAGCTTGTCAGGAACTCGGGACAGCCGAAACACCGGGGAGCTGTTTTTT. Encoded protein: CASSLSGTRDSRNTGELFF.

The gene calls are TRBV6-5 and TRBJ2-3; D not certain. The CDR3 has 14 residues. Germline CDR1 reads MNHEY; CDR2 reads SVGAGI. V lost 2 bases, J lost 0 bases, and 6 bases lay in between. The CDR3 is CASSYSRSTDTQYF. The CDR3 DNA sequence: TGTGCCAGCAGTTACAGCCGAAGCACAGATACGCAGTATTTT.

The chain combines TRBV27 with TRBJ2-7, with a tentative D call TRBD1 (6 bases). V was shortened by 5 bases and J by 6 bases, with 11 bases between the two germline ends. The CDR3 is 12 amino acids. CDR1 and CDR2 (germline): MNHEY, SMNVEV (reference sequence). Here the CDR3 reads CASSQQGAEQYF. The CDR3 DNA reads TGTGCCAGCAGTCAACAGGGAGCCGAGCAGTACTTC.

This sequence joins TRBV6-1 and TRBJ1-1; weak D call: TRBD1 (6 bases). The germline gives CDR1 MNHNS, CDR2 SASEGT. V was clipped by 4 bases and J by 5 bases, with 20 bases between them. This CDR3 comprises 16 residues. The CDR3, as DNA: TGTGCCAGCAGTGGGGGGCAGGGTAGGAAGGTAACTGAAGCTTTCTTT. Translating it yields CASSGGQGRKVTEAFF.

The chain has TRBV10-3 and TRBJ2-3, with TRBD1 identical over 9 bases. Germline CDR1 ENHRY, CDR2 SYGVKD. Germline trimming cut 8 bases from V and 1 base from J; bases unmatched to any gene: 22. This CDR3 contains 20 residues. The DNA for the CDR3 is TGTGCCATCCGGAACAAACTACTCATCACAGGGGGCTCGGGCACAGATACGCAGTATTTT. As protein: CAIRNKLLITGGSGTDTQYF.

The V gene is TRBV4-2, the J gene TRBJ2-3, with D unclear. The CDR3 spans 16 residues. Between the trimmed V and J ends, which lost 1 base and 1 base, there was a span of 12 bases. Germline loops: CDR1 LGHNA, CDR2 YNFKEQ. The CDR3 DNA follows: TGTGCCAGCAGCCAAGCAAGCCGGGCGGGCACAGATACGCAGTATTTT. It yields the protein CASSQASRAGTDTQYF.

Concerning this clone itself: Other DNA sequences from this sample encode an identical CDR3 as well. The chain combines TRBV6-5 with TRBJ1-5; D is unresolved. The V gene lost 6 bases and the J gene lost 3 bases, with 6 bases spanning the gap. Germline CDR1 reads MNHEY; CDR2 reads SVGAGI. CDR3 size: 12 residues. The CDR3 sequence is CASSSVNQPQHF. The DNA for the CDR3 is TGTGCCAGCAGCTCCGTCAATCAGCCCCAGCATTTT.

The V and J genes are TRBV28 and TRBJ1-2; 7 nucleotides line up with TRBD1. The CDR3 totals 13 residues. V shed 6 bases, J shed 2 bases, and the junction held 3 bases outside the gene matches. Looked up from germline, CDR1 is MDHEN and CDR2 is SYDVKM. CDR3 DNA: TGTGCCAGCAGCCGGGACAGAAACTATGGCTACACCTTC. This encodes CASSRDRNYGYTF.

V usage is TRBV7-2 and J usage is TRBJ1-2; 9 bases map to TRBD1. The ends lost 5 bases at V and 9 bases at J; junction bases unmatched: 7. Per the germline V gene, CDR1 is SGHTA and CDR2 is FQGNSA. CDR3 size: 13 residues. The DNA for the CDR3 is TGTGCCAGCAGCCCCGGGACAGGGTCCCGCTACACCTTC. Amino acid sequence: CASSPGTGSRYTF.

Turning to this clone: A read error may account for a junction end that differs from germline. The chain couples TRBV30 to TRBJ2-1; no clear D gene. The CDR3 is made up of 12 amino acids. Germline assignment: CDR1 GTSNPN and CDR2 SVGIG (reference sequence). In DNA, the CDR3 is TGTGCCTGGAGTGTTGATTACAATGAGCAGCTCTTC. Amino acid sequence: CAWSVDYNEQLF. The full variable domain, its missing parts supplied by reference TRBV30 and TRBJ2-1, is SQTIHQWPATLVQPVGSPLSLECTVEGTSNPNLYWYRQAAGRGLQLLFYSVGIGQISSEVPQNLSASRPQDRQFILSSKKLLLSDSGFYLCAWSVDYNEQLFGPGTRLTVL.

The V and J genes are TRBV2 and TRBJ2-1; D is uncertain. This CDR3 has 12 residues. The V and J ends lost 5 bases and 15 bases respectively, with 17 bases between them. Germline V gives CDR1 SNHLY, CDR2 FYNNEI. CDR3 amino acids: CASSPTGQSRFF. The CDR3 coding sequence is TGTGCCAGCAGTCCCACCGGGCAATCGAGGTTCTTC.

The chain is built from TRBV6-1 and TRBJ1-1; no definite D call. The CDR3 contains 14 residues. In germline, CDR1 is MNHNS, CDR2 SASEGT. Trimming cost V 7 bases and J 4 bases, with 16 bases left between them. The CDR3 nucleotides read TGTGCCAGCATCGACATGGCAAGTGGCACTGAAGCTTTCTTT. Residues: CASIDMASGTEAFF.

The rearrangement uses TRBV6-1 and TRBJ1-2; no reliable D call. The CDR3 spans 12 residues. Germline V CDR1 and CDR2: MNHNS, SASEGT. The V and J ends lost 7 bases and 3 bases respectively, with 9 bases between them. This CDR3 is CASKREHYGYTF. In DNA, the CDR3 is TGTGCCAGCAAAAGGGAGCACTATGGCTACACCTTC.

This rearrangement joins TRBV11-3 to TRBJ2-2; no reliable D call. Trimming stripped 5 bases from V and 8 bases from J, with 15 bases between. The length of the CDR3 is 14 residues. Per germline, CDR1 SGHNT and CDR2 YENEEA. CDR3 amino acids: CASSPQSGWGELFF. DNA for the CDR3: TGTGCCAGCAGCCCCCAGTCTGGTTGGGGGGAGCTGTTTTTT.